This T cell receptor (beta chain) came from a study of memory CD4+ T cells and cytomegalovirus serostatus. The CDR3 has 15 amino acids. J gave up 5 bases and V 3 bases, and 6 bases lay outside the gene matches. Germline-derived CDR1 and CDR2 are SGHRS and YFSETQ. Clones were read by immunoSEQ multiplex PCR, and TCRdb kept only the in-frame ones, dropping some. The sample has around 50,000 clones; about 81% are singletons. Single viable CD3+CD4+CD8-CD45RO+ cells were sorted as the memory CD4+ T cells. Material: memory CD4+ T cells from blood. The J gene is TRBJ2-7, the V gene TRBV5-1, with 12 bases identical to TRBD1. The sequence was collected from an adult in good health and CMV-seronegative. CDR3 nucleotides: TGCGCCAGCAGCTCTACGGGACAGGGGGCCCACGAGCAGTACTTC. Its protein product is CASSSTGQGAHEQYF.